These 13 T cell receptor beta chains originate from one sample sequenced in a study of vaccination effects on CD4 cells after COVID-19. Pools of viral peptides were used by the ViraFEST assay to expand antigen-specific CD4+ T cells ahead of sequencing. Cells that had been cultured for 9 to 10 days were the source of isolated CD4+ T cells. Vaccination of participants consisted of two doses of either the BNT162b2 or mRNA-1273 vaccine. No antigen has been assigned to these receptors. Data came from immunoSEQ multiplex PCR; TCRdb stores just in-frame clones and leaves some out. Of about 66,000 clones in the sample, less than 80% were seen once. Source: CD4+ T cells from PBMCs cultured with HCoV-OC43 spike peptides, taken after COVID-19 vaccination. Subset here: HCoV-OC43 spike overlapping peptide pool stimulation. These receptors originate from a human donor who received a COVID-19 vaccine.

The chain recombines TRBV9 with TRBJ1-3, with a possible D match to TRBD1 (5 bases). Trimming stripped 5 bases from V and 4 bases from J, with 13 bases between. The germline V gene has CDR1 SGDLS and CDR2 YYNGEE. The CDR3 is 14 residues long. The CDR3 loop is CASSSTGPGNTIYF. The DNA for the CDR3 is TGTGCCAGCAGTTCAACAGGTCCCGGAAACACCATATATTTT.

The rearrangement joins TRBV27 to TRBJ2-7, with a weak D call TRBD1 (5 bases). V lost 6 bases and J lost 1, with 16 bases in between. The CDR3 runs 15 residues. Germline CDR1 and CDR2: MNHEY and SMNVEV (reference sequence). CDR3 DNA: TGTGCCAGCAGGAAGCAGGGCCACTCTTCCTACGAGCAGTACGTC. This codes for CASRKQGHSSYEQYV.

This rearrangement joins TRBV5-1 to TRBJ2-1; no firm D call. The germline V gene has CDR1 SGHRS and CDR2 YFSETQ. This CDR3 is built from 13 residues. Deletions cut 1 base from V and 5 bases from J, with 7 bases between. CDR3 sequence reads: CASSLIPDNEQFF. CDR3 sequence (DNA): TGCGCCAGCAGCTTGATTCCGGACAATGAGCAGTTCTTC.

DNA for the CDR3: TGTGCCAGCAGTCGGGGGCGGGGGACCTACGAGCAGTACGTC. Translating it yields CASSRGRGTYEQYV. V and J are TRBV6-5 and TRBJ2-7; D is possibly TRBD2 (7 bases). The CDR3 runs 14 residues. CDR1 and CDR2 (germline): MNHEY, SVGAGI. V shed 5 bases and J shed 2 bases, with 13 bases lying between them.

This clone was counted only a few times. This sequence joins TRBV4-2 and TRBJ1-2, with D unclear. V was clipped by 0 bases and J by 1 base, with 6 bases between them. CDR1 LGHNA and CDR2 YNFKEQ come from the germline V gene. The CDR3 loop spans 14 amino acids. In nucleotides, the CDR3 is TGTGCCAGCAGCCAAGAATCGGTTAACTATGGCTACACCTTC. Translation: CASSQESVNYGYTF.

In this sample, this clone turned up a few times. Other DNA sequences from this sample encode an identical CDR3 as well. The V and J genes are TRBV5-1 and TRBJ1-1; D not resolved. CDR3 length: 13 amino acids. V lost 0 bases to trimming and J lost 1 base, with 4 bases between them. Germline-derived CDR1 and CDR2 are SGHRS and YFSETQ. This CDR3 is CASSLAGNTEAFF. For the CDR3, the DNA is TGCGCCAGCAGCTTGGCCGGGAACACTGAAGCTTTCTTT.

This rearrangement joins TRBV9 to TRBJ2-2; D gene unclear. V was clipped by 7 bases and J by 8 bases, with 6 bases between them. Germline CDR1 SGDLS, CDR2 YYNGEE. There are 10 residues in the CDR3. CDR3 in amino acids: CASGKGELFF. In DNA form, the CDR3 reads TGTGCCAGCGGGAAAGGGGAGCTGTTTTTT.

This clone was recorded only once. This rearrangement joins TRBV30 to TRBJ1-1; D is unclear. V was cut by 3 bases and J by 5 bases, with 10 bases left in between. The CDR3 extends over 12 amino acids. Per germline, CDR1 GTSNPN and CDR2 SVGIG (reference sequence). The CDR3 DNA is TGTGCCTGGAGGGCCTCCTGGACTGAAGCTTTCTTT. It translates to CAWRASWTEAFF. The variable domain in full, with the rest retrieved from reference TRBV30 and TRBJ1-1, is SQTIHQWPATLVQPVGSPLSLECTVEGTSNPNLYWYRQAAGRGLQLLFYSVGIGQISSEVPQNLSASRPQDRQFILSSKKLLLSDSGFYLCAWRASWTEAFFGQGTRLTVV.

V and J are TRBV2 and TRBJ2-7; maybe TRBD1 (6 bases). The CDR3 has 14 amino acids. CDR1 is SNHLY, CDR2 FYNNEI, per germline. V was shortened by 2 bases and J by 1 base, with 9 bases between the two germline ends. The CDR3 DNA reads TGTGCCAGCAGTGAACAGGGGATTTCCTACGAGCAGTACGTC. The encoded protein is CASSEQGISYEQYV.

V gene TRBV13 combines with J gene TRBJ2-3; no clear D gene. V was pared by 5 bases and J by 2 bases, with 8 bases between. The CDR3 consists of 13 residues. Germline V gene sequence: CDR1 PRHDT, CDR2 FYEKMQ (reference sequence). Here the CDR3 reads CASSPRNTDTQYF. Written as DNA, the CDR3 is TGTGCCAGCAGCCCCAGAAACACAGATACGCAGTATTTT.

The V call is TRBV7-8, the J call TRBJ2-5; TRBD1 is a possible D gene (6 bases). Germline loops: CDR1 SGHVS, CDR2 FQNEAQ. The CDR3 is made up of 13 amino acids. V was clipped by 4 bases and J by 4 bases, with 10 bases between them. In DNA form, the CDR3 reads TGTGCCAGCAGCTCCGGACAGCCAGAGACCCAGTACTTC. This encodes CASSSGQPETQYF.

CDR3 in DNA: TGTGCCAGCAGCACCAGTAGCGGGGGTCCCAATACGCAGTATTTT. Protein sequence: CASSTSSGGPNTQYF. V and J are TRBV7-3 and TRBJ2-3; the match to TRBD2 covers 9 bases. The germline V gene has CDR1 SGHTA and CDR2 FQGTGA. The CDR3 runs 15 residues. J gave up 7 bases and V 5 bases, and 10 bases lay outside the gene matches.

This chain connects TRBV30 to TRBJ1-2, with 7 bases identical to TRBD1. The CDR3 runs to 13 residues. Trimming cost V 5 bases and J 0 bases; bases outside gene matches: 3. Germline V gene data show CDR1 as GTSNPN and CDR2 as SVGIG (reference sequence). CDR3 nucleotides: TGTGCCTGGCAGGGACAGACTAACTATGGCTACACCTTC. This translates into CAWQGQTNYGYTF.